Each of the 23 T cell receptor beta chains below was sequenced from the same sample in a study of T cells in women clearing cervical HPV infection. The protocol was immunoSEQ multiplex PCR, while the TCRdb copy is restricted to in-frame clones and leaves out a portion. Recorded for this sample: 44,000 or so clones. The sequenced sample consisted of blood buffy coat. Receptors were obtained from a woman between 18 and 75 years old with a cervical HPV16 infection that either progressed to CIN3+ or cleared (not recorded which).

Notes on this clone: Coverage ceases 3 residues before the CDR3 finishes, and the germline J gene fills in the end. J is TRBJ1-5 and V is TRBV6-1; a possible D gene is TRBD1 (6 bases). V lost 3 bases to trimming and J lost 5 bases, with 11 bases between them. The length of the CDR3 is 14 residues. Germline V gene sequence: CDR1 MNHNS, CDR2 SASEGT. CDR3 sequence reads: CASSDWGPHQPQHF. The sequenced CDR3 bases are TGTGCCAGCAGTGATTGGGGGCCGCATCAGCCC.

Note on this clone: Read coverage stops 3 residues before the CDR3 terminus; the germline J gene supplies the remainder. This sequence joins TRBV2 and TRBJ2-1; tentative D call: TRBD1 (5 bases). V lost 8 bases and J 7 bases, leaving 15 bases between the germline ends. Germline-derived CDR1 and CDR2 are SNHLY and FYNNEI. This CDR3 comprises 13 residues. The CDR3 is CASHRQTPNEQFF. The sequenced CDR3 bases are TGTGCCAGCCACCGACAGACGCCAAATGAG.

In the case of this clone: The read gets to within 3 residues of the CDR3 end, and the germline J gene fills in the rest. The V call is TRBV10-2, the J call TRBJ2-7; the match to TRBD1 covers 11 bases. Losses at the gene ends were 6 bases for V and 3 bases for J; bases not matched to a gene: 7. Per germline, CDR1 WSHSY and CDR2 SAAADI. The CDR3 contains 15 residues. This CDR3 is CASSYTGTGGYEQYF. The CDR3 DNA, read in part, is TGCGCCAGCAGCTACACCGGGACAGGGGGCTACGAG.

Regarding this clone: The read ends 3 residues before the CDR3 terminus; that terminus is restored from the germline J gene. This sequence joins TRBV4-2 and TRBJ1-1; 7 bases agree with TRBD1. Germline loops: CDR1 LGHNA, CDR2 YNFKEQ. V lost 1 base to trimming and J lost 0 bases; unmatched junction nucleotides: 5. The CDR3 is made up of 16 amino acids. CDR3 sequence reads: CASSQAGGNMNTEAFF. The CDR3 DNA, read in part, is TGTGCCAGCAGCCAAGCAGGGGGTAACATGAACACTGAA.

To note about this clone: The sequence runs out 3 residues before the end of the CDR3; the remainder is reconstructed from the germline J gene. The chain couples TRBV5-1 to TRBJ2-1; 13 nucleotides match TRBD2. J was trimmed by 7 bases and V by 1 base; bases with no gene match: 5. CDR1 and CDR2 (germline): SGHRS, YFSETQ. CDR3 length: 16 residues. This chain's CDR3 is CASSLLLAGGRNEQFF. CDR3 DNA, as far as it was read: TGCGCCAGCAGCTTGTTACTAGCGGGGGGGCGGAATGAG.

The CDR3 is CASSRAGDTAFF. The part of the CDR3 DNA that was read is TGTGCCAGCTCACGGGCAGGGGATACG. This chain joins TRBV18 and TRBJ1-1, with D maybe TRBD1 (6 bases). The CDR3 extends 3 residues past the end of the read, so its final part is completed from the germline J gene. The germline gives CDR1 KGHSH, CDR2 LQKENI. The CDR3 has 12 amino acids.

As regards this clone: The CDR3 end falls 3 residues outside the read, so it is completed with the germline J gene. The gene calls are TRBV6-1 and TRBJ2-1; weak D call: TRBD2 (7 bases). The CDR3 loop spans 16 amino acids. Germline loops: CDR1 MNHNS, CDR2 SASEGT. Trimming stripped 2 bases from V and 2 bases from J, with 13 bases between. The part of the CDR3 DNA that was read is TGTGCCAGCAGTGAAAGGGGCGGGGGCACCTACAATGAG. This gives the protein CASSERGGGTYNE. The entire CDR3 sequence reads CASSERGGGTYNEQFF.

In the case of this clone: Coverage ceases 3 residues before the CDR3 finishes, and the germline J gene fills in the end. The chain recombines TRBV13 with TRBJ2-3; possible D gene TRBD2, 6 bases. This CDR3 contains 17 residues. V was clipped by 5 bases and J by 0 bases, with 18 bases between them. Germline CDR1 PRHDT, CDR2 FYEKMQ (reference sequence). CDR3: CASSPPRGSESTDTQYF. CDR3 DNA, as far as it was read: TGTGCCAGCAGCCCTCCGCGGGGCAGCGAAAGCACAGATACG.

Of note for this clone: The read stops 3 residues short of the end of the CDR3; the missing end is completed from the germline J gene. The chain has TRBV6-1 and TRBJ1-1; D not certain. The germline CDR1 and CDR2 sequences are MNHNS and SASEGT. With 2 bases removed from V and 7 bases from J, the gap between germline ends came to 11 bases. The CDR3 loop spans 13 amino acids. CDR3 DNA, as far as it was read: TGTGCCAGCAGTGAACTTGGGCCAGTTGAA. As protein: CASSELGPVE. The full CDR3 is CASSELGPVEAFF.

Worth noting for this clone: The read is 3 residues too short to cover the CDR3 end, so that end is filled in from the germline J gene. The genes are TRBV29-1 and TRBJ1-2; 8 bases are a match to TRBD1. V dropped 7 bases and J dropped 4; count of bases not matched to a gene: 8. This CDR3 has 13 residues. CDR1 SQVTM and CDR2 ANQGSEA come from the germline V gene. CDR3 residues: CSAQGGSSYGYTF. The CDR3 DNA, read in part, is TGCAGCGCACAGGGGGGATCTAGCTATGGC.

With regard to this clone: Read data end 3 residues before the CDR3 end; the end is taken from the germline J gene. This sequence joins TRBV7-3 and TRBJ1-1; 7 positions agree with TRBD1. Germline-derived CDR1 and CDR2 are SGHTA and FQGTGA. The CDR3 covers 15 residues. The V and J ends lost 5 bases and 0 bases, in that order; junction bases with no gene match: 6. The sequenced CDR3 bases are TGTGCCAGCAGCCCGATAACAGGGGTGAACACTGAA. It encodes CASSPITGVNTE. The whole CDR3 sequence is CASSPITGVNTEAFF.

For this clone: The read terminates 3 residues before the CDR3 end, so the remaining end is supplied by the germline J gene. The rearrangement joins TRBV2 to TRBJ1-6; 8 positions match TRBD1. Unmatched junction bases numbered 4, after V lost 2 bases and J lost 10 bases. CDR1 and CDR2 (germline): SNHLY, FYNNEI. The CDR3 sequence is 14 residues long. The CDR3 DNA, read in part, is TGTGCCAGCAGTGAACAGGGGGCGGAATCACCC. Residues: CASSEQGAESP. The entire CDR3 protein reads CASSEQGAESPLHF.

Remarks on this clone: The observed sequence ends 3 residues before the CDR3 terminus, with the missing tail filled in from the germline J gene. J is TRBJ1-2 and V is TRBV18; maybe TRBD1 (6 bases). Germline loops: CDR1 KGHSH, CDR2 LQKENI. The CDR3 contains 15 residues. The CDR3 bases that were read are TGTGCCAGCTCACAACTAGCGGGGGGCCGAGGTGAC. This codes for CASSQLAGGRGD. The CDR3 as a whole reads CASSQLAGGRGDYTF.

For this clone: The CDR3 end lies 3 residues beyond the end of the read and is filled in from the germline J gene. The chain recombines TRBV7-9 with TRBJ2-1, with TRBD1 matching over 9 bases. CDR1 and CDR2 from the germline V gene are SEHNR and FQNEAQ (reference sequence). V shed 5 bases, J shed 6 bases, and the junction held 8 bases outside the gene matches. This CDR3 has 15 residues. The sequenced CDR3 bases are TGTGCCAGCAGCCCTGCGGGACAGGGCGCCAATGAG. It codes for CASSPAGQGANE. The complete CDR3 protein is CASSPAGQGANEQFF.

Remarks on this clone: The read is 3 residues too short to cover the CDR3 end, so that end is filled in from the germline J gene. The chain is built from TRBV19 and TRBJ1-6; D possibly corresponds to TRBD1 (5 bases). Germline CDR1 and CDR2: LNHDA and SQIVND (reference sequence). Trimming took off 6 bases at V and 9 bases at J, with 24 bases between the two ends. The CDR3 extends over 17 amino acids. This chain's CDR3 is CASRRRIGHQPTSPLHF. The CDR3 DNA, read in part, is TGTGCCAGTAGGCGGAGGATCGGACACCAACCGACTTCACCC.

Regarding this clone: The read comes to an end 3 residues before the CDR3 does, leaving the germline J gene to fill in the end. This sample includes further DNA sequences coding for the same CDR3. The rearrangement joins TRBV5-1 to TRBJ2-5, with 7 bases identical to TRBD2. In germline, CDR1 is SGHRS, CDR2 YFSETQ. The J segment lost 1 base and the V segment lost 0 bases, leaving 0 bases of the junction unmatched. The CDR3 is 14 amino acids. The sequenced part of the CDR3 DNA is TGCGCCAGCAGCTTGGCGGGGGGCCAAGAGACC. Translating it yields CASSLAGGQET. Given in full, the CDR3 is CASSLAGGQETQYF.

Turning to this clone: The read comes to an end 3 residues before the CDR3 does, leaving the germline J gene to fill in the end. The chain carries TRBV20-1 and TRBJ1-3; the D gene is possibly TRBD1 (5 bases). The CDR3 spans 14 residues. Between the trimmed V and J ends, which lost 6 bases and 0 bases, there was a span of 12 bases. Per the germline V gene, CDR1 is DFQATT and CDR2 is SNEGSKA (reference sequence). The sequenced part of the CDR3 DNA is TGCAGTGCCCCCGACAGTAGCTCTGGAAACACC. It translates to CSAPDSSSGNT. The CDR3 as a whole reads CSAPDSSSGNTIYF.

Comments on this clone: The read finishes 3 residues shy of the CDR3 end, and the germline J gene is used to complete it. This chain uses TRBV10-3 with TRBJ2-7, with TRBD1 matching over 8 bases. CDR3 size: 14 residues. CDR1 and CDR2 from the germline V gene are ENHRY and SYGVKD. With V trimmed by 1 base and J by 6 bases, 5 bases remained unmatched. The CDR3 here is CAISEWAGTGEQYF. Incomplete CDR3 DNA: TGTGCCATCAGTGAGTGGGCCGGGACAGGCGAG.

On this clone: The sequence runs out 3 residues before the end of the CDR3; the remainder is reconstructed from the germline J gene. This chain joins TRBV10-1 and TRBJ1-2, with a tentative D call TRBD1 (6 bases). Between the trimmed V and J ends, which lost 0 bases and 4 bases, there was a span of 6 bases. The CDR3 consists of 13 residues. Germline CDR1 is WNHNN and CDR2 is SYGVQD (reference sequence). CDR3 residues: CASSESGGYGYTF. CDR3 bases read: TGCGCCAGCAGTGAGTCAGGGGGCTATGGC.

With respect to this clone: Read sequence stops 3 residues before the CDR3 end, and the germline J gene provides the missing end. V gene TRBV7-3 combines with J gene TRBJ2-7; TRBD1 matches at 7 bases. This CDR3 region has 13 residues. Trimming took 5 bases from V and 5 from J; bases not matched to a gene: 6. Looked up from germline, CDR1 is SGHTA and CDR2 is FQGTGA. The CDR3 reads CASSPDRDHEQYF. CDR3 DNA (partial): TGTGCCAGCAGCCCTGACAGGGACCACGAG.

Concerning this clone: Sequencing ends 3 residues short of the CDR3 end; the germline J gene provides the rest. This sequence joins TRBV19 and TRBJ2-3; 11 nucleotides match TRBD2. The germline CDR1 and CDR2 sequences are LNHDA and SQIVND (reference sequence). The CDR3 covers 17 residues. V shed 6 bases, J shed 1 base, and the junction held 9 bases outside the gene matches. The CDR3 sequence is CASRTSGAYRGTDTQYF. The DNA read from the CDR3 is TGTGCCAGTAGGACTAGCGGGGCCTATCGCGGCACAGATACG.

In the case of this clone: The read terminates 3 residues ahead of where the CDR3 ends, so the germline J gene completes it. The V call is TRBV5-6, the J call TRBJ2-3; perhaps TRBD2 as D (5 bases). The CDR3 is made up of 14 amino acids. In germline, CDR1 is SGHDT, CDR2 YYEEEE. V shed 0 bases and J shed 8 bases, with 13 bases lying between them. The CDR3 is CASSLESAGGTQYF. The sequenced CDR3 bases are TGTGCCAGCAGCTTGGAATCCGCGGGCGGTACG.

A word on this clone: The read comes to an end 3 residues before the CDR3 does, leaving the germline J gene to fill in the end. The V gene is TRBV6-1, the J gene TRBJ1-1, with D possibly matching TRBD1 (5 bases). CDR3 length equals 13 residues. Germline CDR1 reads MNHNS; CDR2 reads SASEGT. This CDR3 is CASSEMRQKGAFF. The part of the CDR3 DNA that was read is TGTGCCAGCAGTGAAATGAGACAGAAGGGA.